The 26 T cell receptor beta chains in this list originate from one sample, sequenced in a study of PD-L1 blockade in urothelial cancer. The method was immunoSEQ multiplex PCR; TCRdb's version includes in-frame clones alone and lacks a portion of them. The sample shows more than 95,000 clones, 86% of them seen only once. Sample time point: peripheral blood 6 weeks after treatment start. Material: PBMCs, obtained around atezolizumab (anti-PD-L1) treatment. The receptor set was obtained from a man between 50 and 59 years old with urothelial cancer.

The rearrangement joins TRBV5-8 to TRBJ2-5; D is unresolved. This CDR3 contains 14 residues. The V gene lost 3 bases and the J gene lost 2 bases, with 11 bases spanning the gap. The germline V gene has CDR1 SGHTS and CDR2 YDEGEE. CDR3 sequence reads: CASSSGLPQETQYF. The CDR3 DNA follows: TGTGCCAGCAGCTCGGGTCTGCCACAAGAGACCCAGTACTTC.

This chain joins TRBV5-1 and TRBJ2-5; D may be TRBD1 (5 bases). V gave up 4 bases and J gave up 5 bases, with 18 bases separating them. There are 15 residues in the CDR3. CDR1 is SGHRS and CDR2 is YFSETQ in the germline V gene. The CDR3 sequence is CASSPRPQDAETQYF. CDR3 bases: TGCGCCAGCAGCCCCCGACCACAGGACGCTGAGACCCAGTACTTC.

V and J are TRBV7-9 and TRBJ2-3; D is possibly TRBD1 (6 bases). Trimming shortened V by 5 bases and J by 0 bases, and 9 bases separated the two germline ends. This CDR3 is 14 amino acids long. In germline, CDR1 is SEHNR, CDR2 FQNEAQ (reference sequence). CDR3 amino acids: CASSSQGSTDTQYF. DNA of the CDR3: TGTGCCAGCAGCAGTCAGGGGAGCACAGATACGCAGTATTTT.

The chain uses TRBV28 and TRBJ1-4; the match to TRBD1 covers 8 bases. This CDR3 is 16 amino acids long. From germline, CDR1 is MDHEN and CDR2 SYDVKM. The trim removed 4 bases at V and 9 bases at J, leaving 13 bases unmatched. This CDR3 reads CASSSTPHGQGKKLFF. The CDR3 nucleotides read TGTGCCAGCAGTTCAACACCACACGGACAGGGCAAAAAACTGTTTTTT.

This chain joins TRBV13 and TRBJ1-4; perhaps TRBD1 as D (5 bases). Between the trimmed V and J ends, which lost 7 bases and 5 bases, there was a span of 8 bases. The CDR3 consists of 12 residues. CDR1 and CDR2 from the germline V gene are PRHDT and FYEKMQ (reference sequence). The CDR3 DNA sequence: TGTGCCAGCAACCGGGGGAATGAAAAACTGTTTTTT. This encodes CASNRGNEKLFF.

This chain uses TRBV5-1 with TRBJ2-3; D gene unclear. The CDR3 has 14 amino acids. Per the germline V gene, CDR1 is SGHRS and CDR2 is YFSETQ. The V gene lost 3 bases and the J gene lost 4 bases, with 12 bases spanning the gap. In DNA, the CDR3 is TGCGCCAGCAGCTGGGCCAGCTCTTCAGATACGCAGTATTTT. This encodes CASSWASSSDTQYF.

The J gene is TRBJ1-2, the V gene TRBV6-5; the match to TRBD1 covers 7 bases. The V gene end was trimmed by 9 bases and the J gene end by 2 bases; junction bases not matched to a gene: 6. Germline loops: CDR1 MNHEY, CDR2 SVGAGI. The CDR3 spans 13 residues. CDR3 bases: TGTGCCAGTCGGACAGGTGGAAACTATGGCTACACCTTC. It codes for CASRTGGNYGYTF.

The chain employs TRBV30 and TRBJ2-3, with no clear D. The V gene lost 4 bases and the J gene lost 1 base, with 24 bases spanning the gap. The CDR3 is 18 residues long. Germline CDR1 GTSNPN, CDR2 SVGIG (reference sequence). The CDR3, as DNA: TGTGCCTGGAAACCCCGGGTCGCCCCGCTTACTCGCACAGATACGCAGTATTTT. This sequence encodes CAWKPRVAPLTRTDTQYF.

The CDR3 region is CASSTGRDRGHGNTEAFF. The CDR3 DNA follows: TGTGCCAGCAGCACCGGCCGCGACAGGGGGCACGGGAACACTGAAGCTTTCTTT. The chain uses TRBV5-5 and TRBJ1-1; 10 nucleotides agree with TRBD1. Germline V CDR1 and CDR2: SGHKS, YYEKEE (reference sequence). Unmatched junction bases numbered 13, after V lost 4 bases and J lost 1 base. The CDR3 covers 18 residues.

The V call is TRBV5-5, the J call TRBJ1-1; possibly TRBD1 for D (6 bases). The CDR3 covers 16 residues. V gave up 4 bases and J gave up 3 bases, with 19 bases separating them. Germline lookup yields CDR1 SGHKS and CDR2 YYEKEE (reference sequence). The CDR3 protein is CASSQPRDNSDTEAFF. The DNA for the CDR3 is TGTGCCAGCAGCCAACCCCGGGACAACTCGGACACTGAAGCTTTCTTT.

J is TRBJ2-7 and V is TRBV18, with 7 bases fitting TRBD1. Trimming removed 5 bases from V and 4 bases from J; junction bases left unmatched: 8. The CDR3 contains 14 residues. CDR1 KGHSH and CDR2 LQKENI come from the germline V gene. The CDR3 sequence is CASSSDRAVYEQYF. The CDR3 nucleotides are TGTGCCAGCTCATCCGACAGGGCCGTTTACGAGCAGTACTTC.

The chain joins TRBV30 to TRBJ2-6, with D unresolved. The CDR3 spans 14 residues. Trimming pared 0 bases from V and 2 bases from J, leaving 5 bases between. Germline V gene data show CDR1 as GTSNPN and CDR2 as SVGIG (reference sequence). CDR3 loop: CAWSVLTGANVLTF. CDR3 nucleotides: TGTGCCTGGAGTGTACTAACTGGGGCCAACGTCCTGACTTTC.

This rearrangement joins TRBV4-1 to TRBJ2-1, with D perhaps matching TRBD2 (6 bases). This CDR3 is built from 15 residues. Germline V CDR1 and CDR2: MGHRA, YSYEKL. V was pared by 4 bases and J by 2 bases, with 12 bases between. DNA of the CDR3: TGCGCCAGCAGCCCGCGACTAGATACCTACAATGAGCAGTTCTTC. Its protein product is CASSPRLDTYNEQFF.

This clone was detected only once. The chain combines TRBV19 with TRBJ1-2; 10 bases match TRBD1. The CDR3 has 15 amino acids. V shed 2 bases, J shed 4 bases, and the junction held 4 bases outside the gene matches. The germline V gene encodes CDR1 LNHDA and CDR2 SQIVND (reference sequence). Written as DNA, the CDR3 is TGTGCCAGTAGTATAACCGGGACAGGGGTCTATGGCTACACCTTC. It yields the protein CASSITGTGVYGYTF. Together with reference TRBV19 and TRBJ1-2, the CDR3 gives the full variable domain: DGGITQSPKYLFRKEGQNVTLSCEQNLNHDAMYWYRQDPGQGLRLIYYSQIVNDFQKGDIAEGYSVSREKKESFPLTVTSAQKNPTAFYLCASSITGTGVYGYTFGSGTRLTVV.

The V and J genes are TRBV7-3 and TRBJ2-3; D may be TRBD1 (6 bases). V shed 5 bases and J shed 2 bases, with 14 bases lying between them. The CDR3 is 15 amino acids. Germline V gene sequence: CDR1 SGHTA, CDR2 FQGTGA. CDR3 region: CASSRGQHTTDTQYF. The CDR3 nucleotides are TGTGCCAGCAGCCGGGGACAACACACCACAGATACGCAGTATTTT.

This clone is a singleton in its sample. V usage is TRBV9 and J usage is TRBJ2-5; the match to TRBD1 covers 8 bases. V gave up 0 bases and J gave up 1 base; unmatched junction bases: 2. This CDR3 is built from 15 residues. Germline CDR1 SGDLS, CDR2 YYNGEE. CDR3 protein: CASSVAGTGQETQYF. CDR3 sequence (DNA): TGTGCCAGCAGCGTAGCAGGGACAGGCCAAGAGACCCAGTACTTC.

This CDR3 is CASIIGRTSYNEQFF. The CDR3 nucleotides are TGTGCCAGCATAATTGGCCGAACCTCCTACAATGAGCAGTTCTTC. The V gene is TRBV2, the J gene TRBJ2-1, with D unresolved. This CDR3 comprises 15 residues. The germline V gene encodes CDR1 SNHLY and CDR2 FYNNEI. V was trimmed by 7 bases and J by 0 bases, leaving 13 bases between them.

V usage is TRBV27 and J usage is TRBJ2-7; D is possibly TRBD1 (6 bases). CDR1 is MNHEY and CDR2 is SMNVEV in the germline V gene (reference sequence). The germline V and J ends were trimmed by 5 bases and 7 bases, with 21 bases remaining between them. This CDR3 has 15 residues. CDR3 in DNA: TGTGCCAGCAGTCACCGACTCCGGGACACAGGGGAGCAGTACTTC. Its protein product is CASSHRLRDTGEQYF.

V and J are TRBV30 and TRBJ2-5, with 7 bases fitting TRBD2. The ends lost 0 bases at V and 6 bases at J; junction bases unmatched: 7. The germline CDR1 and CDR2 sequences are GTSNPN and SVGIG (reference sequence). The length of the CDR3 is 14 residues. CDR3 nucleotide sequence: TGTGCCTGGAGTGTATGGGGAGGGAGCCAGACCCAGTACTTC. Translating gives CAWSVWGGSQTQYF.

The genes are TRBV6-1 and TRBJ2-7; D might be TRBD1 (6 bases). This CDR3 contains 14 residues. CDR1 is MNHNS, CDR2 SASEGT, per germline. Trimming shortened V by 8 bases and J by 2 bases, and 16 bases separated the two germline ends. CDR3 in amino acids: CASSNGGRTYEQYF. As DNA, the CDR3 is TGTGCCAGCTCGAATGGGGGCAGGACCTACGAGCAGTACTTC.

The chain carries TRBV18 and TRBJ1-1, with D maybe TRBD1 (5 bases). V lost 5 bases and J 1 base, leaving 11 bases between the germline ends. The CDR3 extends over 14 amino acids. Germline V gene sequence: CDR1 KGHSH, CDR2 LQKENI. CDR3 protein: CASSTMGGNTEAFF. The CDR3, as DNA: TGTGCCAGCTCAACAATGGGGGGGAACACTGAAGCTTTCTTT.

The chain links TRBV18 to TRBJ1-5, with 10 bases aligning to TRBD1. The CDR3 has 16 amino acids. Trimming took 3 bases from V and 3 from J; bases not matched to a gene: 5. Germline assignment: CDR1 KGHSH and CDR2 LQKENI. CDR3 protein: CASSPTTGGVNQPQHF. CDR3 bases: TGTGCCAGCTCACCCACGACAGGGGGCGTCAATCAGCCCCAGCATTTT. The variable domain in full, completed from reference TRBV18 and TRBJ1-5, reads NAGVMQNPRHLVRRRGQEARLRCSPMKGHSHVYWYRQLPEEGLKFMVYLQKENIIDESGMPKERFSAEFPKEGPSILRIQQVVRGDSAAYFCASSPTTGGVNQPQHFGDGTRLSIL.

The gene calls are TRBV14 and TRBJ1-2; D perhaps matches TRBD1 (5 bases). The CDR3 covers 15 residues. Germline CDR1 and CDR2: SGHDN and FVKESK. V gave up 4 bases and J gave up 8 bases, with 20 bases separating them. The CDR3: CASSPRLQETRGYTF. The CDR3 coding sequence is TGTGCCAGCAGCCCGCGATTACAGGAGACGAGGGGCTACACCTTC.

The V call is TRBV2, the J call TRBJ1-4, with TRBD1 matching 7 bases. J was trimmed by 6 bases and V by 5 bases; bases with no gene match: 12. The germline CDR1 and CDR2 sequences are SNHLY and FYNNEI. This CDR3 spans 16 amino acids. CDR3 sequence reads: CASSYPQGTLYEKLFF. CDR3 DNA: TGTGCCAGCAGTTACCCACAGGGGACCCTTTATGAAAAACTGTTTTTT.

V and J are TRBV25-1 and TRBJ1-3; a possible D gene is TRBD1 (5 bases). CDR3 length: 16 amino acids. In germline, CDR1 is MGHDK, CDR2 SYGVNS. Trimming removed 7 bases at V and 3 bases at J, with 19 bases between. The chain's CDR3 is CASMGQGGKFGNTIYF. In DNA, the CDR3 is TGTGCCAGCATGGGGCAGGGAGGTAAATTTGGAAACACCATATATTTT. The full variable domain, with the rest looked up from reference TRBV25-1 and TRBJ1-3, is EADIYQTPRYLVIGTGKKITLECSQTMGHDKMYWYQQDPGMELHLIHYSYGVNSTEKGDLSSESTVSRIRTEHFPLTLESARPSHTSQYLCASMGQGGKFGNTIYFGEGSWLTVV.

About this clone: One end of the junction varies from germline; a read error may be responsible. The genes are TRBV5-5 and TRBJ2-7; D might be TRBD2 (6 bases). Germline V gene lookup returns CDR1 SGHKS and CDR2 YYEKEE (reference sequence). This CDR3 has 12 residues. The CDR3 region has the DNA TGTGCCAGCAGCCCTGATCGGGGGAGTGTAAACTTC. It is translated as CASSPDRGSVNF.